This TCR beta chain was profiled in a study of cytomegalovirus exposure and HLA in healthy donors. The PCR employed 60 Vbeta primers together with 13 Jbeta primers. Sequencing was performed with immunoSEQ multiplex PCR; in TCRdb, only in-frame clones are kept and a portion is missing. The data show fewer than 95,000 clones, with 85% seen just once and around 7.4% held by the top ten. This clone was seen just once. Sequenced input: PBMCs. This TCR was sampled from a man between 35 and 55 years old in good health and CMV-seropositive.

The CDR3 protein is CASSESGYQPQHF. In DNA form, the CDR3 reads TGTGCCAGCAGTGAGTCGGGGTACCAGCCCCAGCATTTT. The gene calls are TRBV6-1 and TRBJ1-5; D not resolved. With 3 bases removed from V and 7 bases from J, the gap between germline ends came to 10 bases. Germline CDR1 is MNHNS and CDR2 is SASEGT. The CDR3 sequence is 13 residues long.